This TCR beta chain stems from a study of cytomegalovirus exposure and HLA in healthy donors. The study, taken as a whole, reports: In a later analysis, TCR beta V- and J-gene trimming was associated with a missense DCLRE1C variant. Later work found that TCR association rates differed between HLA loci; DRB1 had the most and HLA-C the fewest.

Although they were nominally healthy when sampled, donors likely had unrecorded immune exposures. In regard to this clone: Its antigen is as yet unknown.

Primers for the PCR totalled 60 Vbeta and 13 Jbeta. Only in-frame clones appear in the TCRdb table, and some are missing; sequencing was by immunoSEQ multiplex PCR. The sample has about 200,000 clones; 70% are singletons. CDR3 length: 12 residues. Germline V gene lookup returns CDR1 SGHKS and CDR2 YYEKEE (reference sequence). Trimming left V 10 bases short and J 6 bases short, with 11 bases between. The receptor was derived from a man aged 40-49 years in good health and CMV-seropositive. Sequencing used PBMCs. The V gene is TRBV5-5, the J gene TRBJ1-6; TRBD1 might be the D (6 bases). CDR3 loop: CAHRAPNSPLHF. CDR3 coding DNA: TGTGCCCACAGGGCGCCTAATTCACCCCTCCACTTT.